This T cell receptor (beta chain) was recovered during a study of T cells in localized non-small cell lung cancer. The repertoire was sequenced with immunoSEQ multiplex PCR; TCRdb's copy has only in-frame clones and lacks some. The sample includes more than 15,000 clones, around nine tenths of them seen just once. A note on this clone: Its antigen is unidentified.

The study's findings and limits: Blood T cell density predicted longer survival; adjacent-lung clonality, shorter.

The CDR3 runs 16 residues. V lost 3 bases and J lost 1; bases outside the gene matches: 6. The V gene's germline CDR1 is LNHDA and CDR2 SQIVND (reference sequence). The material was peripheral blood, obtained before any cancer treatment. This rearrangement joins TRBV19 to TRBJ2-3, with 8 nucleotides matching TRBD1. The TCR was taken from an older female donor with stage III squamous cell lung carcinoma. CDR3 sequence reads: CASSIGQGGGTDTQYF. The CDR3 DNA reads as TGTGCCAGTAGTATCGGACAGGGTGGAGGCACAGATACGCAGTATTTT.